This TCR beta chain is from a study of T cells in Graves' hyperthyroidism and ophthalmopathy. Study background: Peripheral blood draws took place at initial diagnosis, ahead of any treatment.

Trimming removed 6 bases from V and 6 bases from J, with 13 bases in between. The CDR3 has 12 residues. CDR1 and CDR2 (germline): DFQATT, SNEGSKA (reference sequence). Amplified TCR beta CDR3 regions came from RNA transcripts. First-round RT-PCR with HTBI primers amplified the TCR CDR3 region. In TCRdb, the multiplex PCR reads were re-called with MiXCR into one record per CDR3 protein. This table holds hundreds of thousands of distinct CDR3 sequences, 15% to 20% found once. Sequenced sample: blood. The receptor comes from a woman aged 25 to 45 with Graves' hyperthyroidism. This chain connects TRBV20-1 to TRBJ2-3; D ambiguous. The CDR3 DNA reads as TGCAGTGCCGACCTCCCTGGGGATACGCAGTATTTT. Protein product: CSADLPGDTQYF.